This section outlines one TCR beta chain sequence together with its context. Which antigen it targets is not known. It has no much larger one-base neighbor in the sample; base qualities were not kept. These data come from a study of blood T cell repertoires in COVID-19 (dated by TCRdb to the early 2020s). For the study in its entirety: Samples covering the acute and convalescent phases of COVID-19 were provided by collaborators in the United States, Italy and Spain. The prospective study material was composed of cDNA or gDNA derived from T cells, B-cell-depleted T cells, or PBMCs. Subjects who had been exposed to COVID-19, were actively infected with it, or had recovered from it provided the deeply sampled blood TCRbeta repertoires that made up the dataset. The repertoires were made available in a free public database intended to serve as a resource for research on the immune response to SARS-CoV-2. The samples were drawn from the first 160 participants of the ongoing ImmuneRACE study and from 950 to 1,500 subjects provided by 6 global collaborators. Sample metadata almost always included a de-identified subject ID, COVID-19 status, age in years and sex. Where HLA class I and class II types were available, the types were taken from metadata supplied by the sample provider, not from assay-based typing.

Participants in the prospective study were aged 18 to 89 years, lived in 24 United States geographic areas, and enrolled through a virtual design. Cohort assignment in the prospective study relied on participant-reported clinical history from a screening survey and a study questionnaire. ImmuneRACE Cohort 3 recovered participants were defined by two consecutive negative NP/OP PCR tests, healthcare professional clearance, or symptom resolution. In the prospective study, mobile phlebotomists collected whole blood, serum and a nasopharyngeal or oropharyngeal swab from each participant. Participants in the prospective study had the option to provide additional blood draws and questionnaires over an approximately two-month period. Before DNA extraction, blood samples from the prospective study were shipped at room temperature or frozen. Study-wide conclusions, independent of this receptor: Clinical and demographic metadata were provided uncurated, with the amount varying by source and participant.

CDR1 KGHSH and CDR2 LQKENI are derived from the germline V gene. The CDR3 has 15 amino acids, counting the end cysteine and phenylalanine. The retained sequence is limited to the CDR3, 45 bases, with the frame set at the first base. Trimming leaves V shorter by 6 bases and J shorter by 7 bases, with the junction holding 8 bases beyond the gene matches. TCRbeta CDR3 regions were amplified from genomic DNA by means of the immunoSEQ Assay, a bias-controlled multiplex PCR. As for how the authors treated the data: Within the assay, amplification of reference gene primers was used to estimate how many nucleated cells each sample contained. To quantify the absolute abundance of each unique TCRbeta CDR3 rearrangement, sequence reads were collapsed and filtered. For each sample, productive Simpson clonality was calculated by taking the square root of Simpson's diversity index across productive rearrangements. The immuneACCESS repertoire file appears here via TCRdb, limited to in-frame rearrangements. These files lack a portion of the clones; in checked studies, under half of the deficit traces to unresolved V genes, and the cause of the others is not known. For V, J and clone size, that table is used; D and trimming come from the DNA. This sample holds about 250,000 clones; 80% to 90% were observed only once. The ten largest clones capture around 1.7% of the sample.

This TCR derives from a man aged 35-49 years who had recovered from COVID-19. Sample: PBMCs or T cells enriched from blood (not recorded which). The rearranged segments are TRBV18 and TRBJ1-4; 10 central nucleotides agree with TRBD1. The DNA reads as follows: TGTGCCAGCTCCCGACAGGGGGCAGGGTCTGAAAAACTGTTTTTT. It is translated as CASSRQGAGSEKLFF.